The TCR beta chain described here comes from a study of blood T cells in healthy people across ages. Together with a sample-barcoded 5' primer, a J-beta primer mix was included in a second PCR lasting roughly 6 to 12 cycles. TCRdb ran MiXCR on the 5' RACE reads and lists one entry per CDR3 protein. Of a few hundred thousand distinct CDR3 sequences in the sample, about half are singletons; the top ten hold around 53%. Study results and caveats: Because sorting was not performed, PBMCs prevented conclusive naive versus antigen-experienced comparison. Older age coincided with a roughly linear decline in TCR beta diversity per million T cells.

Germline CDR1 is SEHNR and CDR2 is FQNEAQ (reference sequence). The CDR3 is made up of 15 amino acids. The V segment lost 5 bases and the J segment 2 bases; nucleotides outside the gene matches: 6. Comments on this clonotype: Antigen unknown.

The study isolated at least 6.5 million PBMCs from each sample. The TCR sequence derives from a man in his sixties in good health. The rearrangement links TRBV7-9 to TRBJ2-3, with 8 bases fitting TRBD1. Sequenced material: blood. The CDR3 DNA is TGTGCCAGCAGCGGCCCCAGGGGGCTCACAGATACGCAGTATTTT. Amino acid sequence: CASSGPRGLTDTQYF.